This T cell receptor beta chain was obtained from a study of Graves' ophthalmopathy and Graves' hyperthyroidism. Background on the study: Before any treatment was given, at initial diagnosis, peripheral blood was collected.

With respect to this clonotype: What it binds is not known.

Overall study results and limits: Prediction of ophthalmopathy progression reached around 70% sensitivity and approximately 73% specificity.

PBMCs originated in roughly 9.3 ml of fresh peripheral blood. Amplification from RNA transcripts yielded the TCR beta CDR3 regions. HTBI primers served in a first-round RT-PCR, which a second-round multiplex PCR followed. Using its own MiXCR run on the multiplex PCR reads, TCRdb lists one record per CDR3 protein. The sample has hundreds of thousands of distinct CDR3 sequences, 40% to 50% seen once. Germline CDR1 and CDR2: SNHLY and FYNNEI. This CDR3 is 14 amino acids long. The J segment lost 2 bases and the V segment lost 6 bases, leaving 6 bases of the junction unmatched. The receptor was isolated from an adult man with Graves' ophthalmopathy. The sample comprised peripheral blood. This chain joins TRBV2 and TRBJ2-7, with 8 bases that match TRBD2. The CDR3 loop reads CASRGGLAAYEQYF. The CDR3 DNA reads TGTGCCAGCAGGGGTGGACTAGCAGCCTACGAGCAGTACTTC.